Listed here are 27 T cell receptor beta chains from one sample, sequenced in a study of T-cell reconstitution after alpha-beta-depleted transplantation in children. Preparing the TCRbeta library involved the use of unique molecular identifiers. TCRdb recomputed calls from the PCR reads with MiXCR, one row per CDR3 protein. This sample has hundreds of thousands of distinct CDR3 sequences, with 10% found just once. The sequences come from PBMCs, collected before TCRalphabeta/CD19-depleted stem cell transplant. Receptor source: a boy under two years old with acute myeloid leukemia, due to receive a stem cell transplant.

This clonotype turned up a few times. This sequence joins TRBV5-5 and TRBJ2-7; the match to TRBD2 covers 8 bases. This CDR3 contains 16 residues. V lost 0 bases to trimming and J lost 2 bases; unmatched junction nucleotides: 7. Germline values: CDR1 SGHKS, CDR2 YYEKEE (reference sequence). The CDR3 region is CASSLALLAAAYEQYF. The CDR3 DNA is TGTGCCAGCAGCTTGGCTTTACTAGCGGCAGCCTACGAGCAGTACTTC.

This clonotype was seen repeatedly, ten times or more. The rearrangement joins TRBV20-1 to TRBJ2-1; 7 bases are shared with TRBD2. Germline trimming cut 6 bases from V and 7 bases from J; bases unmatched to any gene: 12. Germline V gene data show CDR1 as DFQATT and CDR2 as SNEGSKA (reference sequence). CDR3 length: 14 residues. The CDR3 sequence is CSAILLARGNEQFF. The CDR3 bases are TGCAGTGCCATCCTACTAGCGCGGGGGAATGAGCAGTTCTTC.

Regarding this clonotype: Given a much more abundant clone one base away, this may be a read error. The V gene is TRBV11-1, the J gene TRBJ2-7; 7 bases align to TRBD1. Germline assignment: CDR1 SGHAT and CDR2 FQDESV (reference sequence). This CDR3 comprises 13 residues. CDR3 coding DNA: TGTGCCAGCAGCTACAGGGGATCCTACGAGCAGCACTTC. The encoded protein is CASSYRGSYEQHF.

This clonotype was observed at least ten times. The V and J genes are TRBV28 and TRBJ2-3, with no clear D. Germline lookup yields CDR1 MDHEN and CDR2 SYDVKM. V lost 2 bases, J lost 5 bases, and 5 bases lay in between. This CDR3 spans 12 amino acids. The CDR3 loop reads CASSLGVDTQYF. CDR3 coding DNA: TGTGCCAGCAGTTTAGGGGTAGATACGCAGTATTTT. Based on the CDR3 plus reference TRBV28 and TRBJ2-3, the full variable domain is DVKVTQSSRYLVKRTGEKVFLECVQDMDHENMFWYRQDPGLGLRLIYFSYDVKMKEKGDIPEGYSVSREKKERFSLILESASTNQTSMYLCASSLGVDTQYFGPGTRLTVL.

As regards this clonotype: Possible read error: a much larger clone is one base away. This CDR3 is missing its conserved last phenylalanine or tryptophan, likely due to a read error. The chain is built from TRBV12-3 or TRBV12-4 and TRBJ1-1, with D unresolved. The germline V and J ends were trimmed by 3 bases and 7 bases, with 9 bases remaining between them. The CDR3 is 12 residues long. DNA for the CDR3: TGTGCCAGCAGTTTGGGTCGGATTGAAGCTTTCGTT. Protein: CASSLGRIEAFV.

This clonotype has at least ten counts. The chain has TRBV11-2 and TRBJ1-4; D may be TRBD1 (6 bases). CDR3 length equals 14 residues. Germline CDR1 is SGHAT and CDR2 is FQNNGV. V lost 6 bases and J 5 bases, leaving 13 bases between the germline ends. The CDR3 loop reads CASRTTGSNEKLFF. For the CDR3, the DNA is TGTGCCAGCAGGACGACAGGTTCCAATGAAAAACTGTTTTTT.

This clonotype was detected many times. V and J are TRBV25-1 and TRBJ2-2, with TRBD2 identical over 10 bases. CDR1 MGHDK and CDR2 SYGVNS come from the germline V gene. This CDR3 is built from 18 residues. With V trimmed by 2 bases and J by 1 base, 7 bases remained unmatched. CDR3 DNA: TGTGCCAGCAGTGAACGGCCTAGCGGGGGCCAGAACACCGGGGAGCTGTTTTTT. It is translated as CASSERPSGGQNTGELFF.

This clonotype was counted ten times or more. This rearrangement joins TRBV2 to TRBJ1-2, with 8 bases matching TRBD1. CDR3 size: 16 residues. Trimming took 6 bases from V and 0 from J; bases not matched to a gene: 9. The V gene's germline CDR1 is SNHLY and CDR2 FYNNEI. The CDR3 DNA reads as TGTGCCAGCAGCCTTGACAGGGGATTAGCTAACTATGGCTACACCTTC. Translating it yields CASSLDRGLANYGYTF.

In its sample, this clonotype was seen many times. CDR3 bases: TGTGCCATCAGTGTTCAGGGGCAAGAGACCCAGTACTTC. Translating gives CAISVQGQETQYF. The V and J genes are TRBV10-3 and TRBJ2-5; perhaps TRBD1 as D (6 bases). This CDR3 comprises 13 residues. Germline V gene lookup returns CDR1 ENHRY and CDR2 SYGVKD. The V and J ends lost 4 bases and 2 bases respectively, with 8 bases between them.

This clonotype was seen repeatedly, ten times or more. The chain is built from TRBV6-1 and TRBJ1-2; possible D gene TRBD1, 5 bases. Trimming removed 6 bases at V and 2 bases at J, with 22 bases between. In germline, CDR1 is MNHNS, CDR2 SASEGT. CDR3 length: 17 amino acids. The CDR3 region is CASSPPAGRRENYGYTF. CDR3 DNA: TGTGCCAGCAGCCCCCCGGCAGGGCGGAGGGAGAACTATGGCTACACCTTC.

This chain joins TRBV19 and TRBJ2-1; a weak D match, TRBD2 (5 bases). The length of the CDR3 is 11 residues. The ends were cut back, 4 bases at V and 9 bases at J, with 7 bases in the middle. CDR1 and CDR2 (germline): LNHDA, SQIVND (reference sequence). DNA for the CDR3: TGTGCCAGTAGTACTAGCTTTGAGCAGTTCTTC. Translating gives CASSTSFEQFF.

This clonotype was counted at least ten times. DNA for the CDR3: TGTGCCAGCAGTTACGGCAGGGTCACCTACGAGCAGTACTTC. Its protein is CASSYGRVTYEQYF. The rearrangement uses TRBV6-5 and TRBJ2-7; maybe TRBD1 (5 bases). The CDR3 spans 14 residues. V dropped 2 bases and J dropped 2 bases, with 10 bases sitting between them. Germline V gene lookup returns CDR1 MNHEY and CDR2 SVGAGI.

In regard to this clonotype: A much larger clone lies one base from this, so it may be a read error. The rearrangement uses TRBV20-1 and TRBJ2-3; 9 bases agree with TRBD2. The V gene end was trimmed by 1 base and the J gene end by 11 bases; junction bases not matched to a gene: 16. CDR1 is DFQATT and CDR2 is SNEGSKA in the germline V gene (reference sequence). The CDR3 loop spans 16 amino acids. The CDR3 spells CSARGGAGGATTWQYF. The CDR3 coding sequence is TGCAGTGCTAGAGGTGGCGCGGGGGGGGCGACTACGTGGCAGTATTTT.

V is TRBV5-1 and J is TRBJ1-1; D remains unclear. With 4 bases removed from V and 1 base from J, the gap between germline ends came to 8 bases. Germline values: CDR1 SGHRS, CDR2 YFSETQ. This CDR3 spans 13 amino acids. CDR3 sequence reads: CASSPWENTEAFF. CDR3 nucleotide sequence: TGCGCCAGCAGCCCCTGGGAGAACACTGAAGCTTTCTTT.

This chain connects TRBV10-3 to TRBJ1-2; 8 bases agree with TRBD1. This CDR3 is 16 amino acids long. Germline-derived CDR1 and CDR2 are ENHRY and SYGVKD. The V and J ends lost 4 bases and 6 bases, in that order; junction bases with no gene match: 13. For the CDR3, the DNA is TGTGCCATCAGTGCAGGGGGCCCGGTAAACAGCGATGGCTACACCTTC. It specifies CAISAGGPVNSDGYTF.

The rearrangement uses TRBV7-2 and TRBJ2-3; 12 bases are shared with TRBD2. After removal of 0 bases from V and 5 bases from J, the junction contained 18 bases not matched to a gene. The CDR3 is 21 amino acids. Germline V lookup: CDR1 SGHTA, CDR2 FQGNSA. In nucleotides, the CDR3 is TGTGCCAGCAGCTTAGCTCCCCTTTGGACTAAGACTAGCGGGGGCATAGATACGCAGTATTTT. Amino acid sequence: CASSLAPLWTKTSGGIDTQYF.

This clonotype was observed a handful of times. V is TRBV7-2 and J is TRBJ2-3; D is tentatively TRBD1 or TRBD2 (6 bases each). The germline CDR1 and CDR2 sequences are SGHTA and FQGNSA. The CDR3 extends over 17 amino acids. Trimming stripped 4 bases from V and 2 bases from J, with 19 bases between. The CDR3 nucleotides are TGTGCCAGCAGCTCTTCAGGGGCGCGGGGACACACAGATACGCAGTATTTT. The encoded protein is CASSSSGARGHTDTQYF.

This clonotype was seen at least ten times. J is TRBJ2-2 and V is TRBV2; perhaps TRBD2 as D (6 bases). The CDR3 has 12 residues. The V gene lost 8 bases and the J gene lost 3 bases, with 7 bases spanning the gap. Germline-derived CDR1 and CDR2 are SNHLY and FYNNEI. CDR3 DNA: TGTGCCAGCGGGGGGTACACCGGGGAGCTGTTTTTT. This codes for CASGGYTGELFF.

This clonotype has at least ten counts. In nucleotides, the CDR3 is TGTGCCAGCAGCTCCTGGGCAGACGCTTCCTACGAGCAGTACTTC. As protein: CASSSWADASYEQYF. The chain joins TRBV27 to TRBJ2-7; D call uncertain. The CDR3 covers 15 residues. Trimming removed 6 bases at V and 1 base at J, with 16 bases between. Per germline, CDR1 MNHEY and CDR2 SMNVEV (reference sequence).

This clonotype was observed at least ten times. This sequence joins TRBV29-1 and TRBJ2-7, with 7 bases that match TRBD2. The germline gives CDR1 SQVTM, CDR2 ANQGSEA. The CDR3 sequence is 13 residues long. V lost 7 bases, J lost 4 bases, and 10 bases stayed unmatched. CDR3 region: CSGGGSTKYEQYF. The CDR3 DNA reads as TGCAGCGGGGGAGGGTCGACAAAGTACGAGCAGTACTTC.

The chain couples TRBV12-3 or TRBV12-4 to TRBJ2-6; D remains unclear. Trimming pared 6 bases from V and 0 bases from J, leaving 6 bases between. The CDR3 covers 14 residues. The DNA of the CDR3 is TGTGCCAGCAGAGACGCCTCTGGGGCCAACGTCCTGACTTTC. Amino acids: CASRDASGANVLTF.

This clonotype was observed at least ten times. V and J are TRBV7-8 and TRBJ1-2; D gene ambiguous. Between the trimmed V and J ends, which lost 5 bases and 1 base, there was a span of 11 bases. The CDR3 has 14 amino acids. In germline, CDR1 is SGHVS, CDR2 FQNEAQ. The CDR3 coding sequence is TGTGCCAGCAGCGGAAGGCATGTTAACTATGGCTACACCTTC. Translated: CASSGRHVNYGYTF.

Many counts were recorded for this clonotype. The J gene is TRBJ2-5, the V gene TRBV7-7, with D perhaps given as TRBD1 or TRBD2 (6 bases each). Germline CDR1 is SSHAT and CDR2 is FNYEAQ (reference sequence). V shed 1 base and J shed 4 bases, with 13 bases lying between them. This CDR3 is 15 amino acids long. Here the CDR3 reads CASSLGSGGGETQYF. The DNA for the CDR3 is TGTGCCAGCAGCTTAGGTAGCGGAGGGGGAGAGACCCAGTACTTC.

The sample holds many counts of this clonotype. The genes are TRBV29-1 and TRBJ2-2; D is unclear. The CDR3 contains 12 residues. V gave up 3 bases and J gave up 4 bases, with 6 bases separating them. The germline V gene encodes CDR1 SQVTM and CDR2 ANQGSEA. In DNA form, the CDR3 reads TGCAGCGTTGACTGGGGCACCGGGGAGCTGTTTTTT. It specifies CSVDWGTGELFF.

This chain uses TRBV7-9 with TRBJ1-2; D gene uncertain. Trimming removed 2 bases from V and 7 bases from J, with 11 bases in between. The CDR3 runs 13 residues. The germline V gene has CDR1 SEHNR and CDR2 FQNEAQ (reference sequence). Here the CDR3 reads CASSLSDGGGYTF. CDR3 nucleotide sequence: TGTGCCAGCAGCTTAAGTGATGGAGGTGGCTACACCTTC.

This clonotype was seen repeatedly, ten times or more. This chain joins TRBV28 and TRBJ1-1; D unresolved. Germline CDR1 and CDR2: MDHEN and SYDVKM. V lost 7 bases and J lost 4, with 25 bases in between. The CDR3 has 17 amino acids. The CDR3 reads CASTHIGVVGLATEAFF. CDR3 DNA sequence: TGTGCCAGCACCCATATTGGGGTCGTGGGATTGGCCACTGAAGCTTTCTTT. The whole variable domain, filled in from reference TRBV28 and TRBJ1-1, reads DVKVTQSSRYLVKRTGEKVFLECVQDMDHENMFWYRQDPGLGLRLIYFSYDVKMKEKGDIPEGYSVSREKKERFSLILESASTNQTSMYLCASTHIGVVGLATEAFFGQGTRLTVV.

In its sample, this clonotype was seen many times. One end of the junction varies from germline; a read error may be responsible. V usage is TRBV7-3 and J usage is TRBJ2-7; a possible D gene is TRBD1 (5 bases). This CDR3 is built from 10 residues. Looked up from germline, CDR1 is SGHTA and CDR2 is FQGTGA. DNA of the CDR3: TGTGCCAGCAACTCTGACAGCGATCCCTTC. Its protein product is CASNSDSDPF.